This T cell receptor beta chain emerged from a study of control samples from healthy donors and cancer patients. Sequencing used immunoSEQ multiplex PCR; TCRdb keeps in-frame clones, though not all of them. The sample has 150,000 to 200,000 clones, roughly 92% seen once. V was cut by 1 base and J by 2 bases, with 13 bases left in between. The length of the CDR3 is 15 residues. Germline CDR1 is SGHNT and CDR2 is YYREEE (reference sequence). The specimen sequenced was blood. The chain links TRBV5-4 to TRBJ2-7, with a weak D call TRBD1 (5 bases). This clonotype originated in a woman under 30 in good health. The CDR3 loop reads CASSLRAGLAYEQYF. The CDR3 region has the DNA TGTGCCAGCAGCTTGAGGGCAGGGTTGGCCTACGAGCAGTACTTC.